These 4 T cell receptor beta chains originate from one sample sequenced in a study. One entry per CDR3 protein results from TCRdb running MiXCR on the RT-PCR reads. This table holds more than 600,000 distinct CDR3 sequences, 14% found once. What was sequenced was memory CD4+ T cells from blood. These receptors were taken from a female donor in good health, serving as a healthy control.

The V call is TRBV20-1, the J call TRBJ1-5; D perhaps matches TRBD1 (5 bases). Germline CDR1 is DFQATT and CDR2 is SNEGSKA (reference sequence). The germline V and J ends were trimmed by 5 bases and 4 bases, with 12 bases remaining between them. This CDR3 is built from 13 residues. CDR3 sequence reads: CSARTRPNQPQHF. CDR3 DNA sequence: TGCAGTGCTCGGACACGACCGAATCAGCCCCAGCATTTT.

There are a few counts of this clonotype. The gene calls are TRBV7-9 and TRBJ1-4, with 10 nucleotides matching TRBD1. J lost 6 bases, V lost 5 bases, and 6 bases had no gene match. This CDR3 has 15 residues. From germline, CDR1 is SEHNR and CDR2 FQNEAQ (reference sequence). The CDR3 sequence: CASSERQGADEKLFF. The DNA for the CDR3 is TGTGCCAGCAGCGAAAGACAGGGGGCGGATGAAAAACTGTTTTTT.

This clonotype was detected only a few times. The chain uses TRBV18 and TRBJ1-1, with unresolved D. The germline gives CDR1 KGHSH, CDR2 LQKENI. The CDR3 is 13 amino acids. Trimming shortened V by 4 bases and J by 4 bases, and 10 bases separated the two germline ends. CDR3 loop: CASSQTGPTEAFF. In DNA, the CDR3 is TGTGCCAGCTCACAAACGGGTCCCACTGAAGCTTTCTTT.

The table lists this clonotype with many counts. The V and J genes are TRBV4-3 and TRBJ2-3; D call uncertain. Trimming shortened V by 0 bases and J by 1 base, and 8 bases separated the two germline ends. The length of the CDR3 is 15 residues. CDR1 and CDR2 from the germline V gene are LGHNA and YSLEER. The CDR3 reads CASSQEVTGTDTQYF. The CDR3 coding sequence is TGCGCCAGCAGCCAAGAAGTAACGGGCACAGATACGCAGTATTTT.